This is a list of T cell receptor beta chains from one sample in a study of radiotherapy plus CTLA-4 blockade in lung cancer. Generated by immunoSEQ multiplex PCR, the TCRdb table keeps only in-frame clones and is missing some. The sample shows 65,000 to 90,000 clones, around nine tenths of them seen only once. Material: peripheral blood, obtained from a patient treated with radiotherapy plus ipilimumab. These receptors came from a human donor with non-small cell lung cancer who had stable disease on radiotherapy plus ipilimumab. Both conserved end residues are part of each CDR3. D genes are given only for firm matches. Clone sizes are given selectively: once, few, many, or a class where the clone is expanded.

CASSLEPYEQYF | TGTGCCAGCAGCTTAGAACCCTACGAGCAGTACTTC | - | TRBJ2-7 | - | TRBV7-8
CASSTGTGVLGSDNTIYF | TGTGCCAGCAGCACCGGGACAGGGGTACTCGGGTCTGACAACACCATATATTTT | TRBD1 | TRBJ1-3 | - | TRBV9
CASRNDPSSYNEQFF | TGCGCCAGCAGAAACGACCCGAGCTCCTACAATGAGCAGTTCTTC | - | TRBJ2-1 | - | TRBV5-1
CASSQPTGTGHNEQYF | TGCGCCAGCAGCCAACCAACCGGGACAGGGCACAACGAGCAGTACTTC | TRBD1 | TRBJ2-7 | - | TRBV10-2
CAWSVRSGETQYF | TGTGCCTGGAGTGTGCGTAGTGGGGAGACCCAGTACTTC | - | TRBJ2-5 | - | TRBV30
CASSHRTGSSTDTQYF | TGTGCCAGCAGCCATCGGACCGGGTCTAGCACAGATACGCAGTATTTT | - | TRBJ2-3 | - | TRBV4-2
CASRGSGGANTGELFF | TGTGCCAGCAGGGGTAGCGGGGGGGCGAACACCGGGGAGCTGTTTTTT | TRBD2 | TRBJ2-2 | few | TRBV2
CASSVGDTVSRPEAFF | TGTGCCAGCAGCGTAGGGGACACAGTCTCCAGACCTGAAGCTTTCTTT | - | TRBJ1-1 | few | TRBV9
CASSLLGTEAFF | TGTGCCAGCAGCTTATTGGGCACTGAAGCTTTCTTT | - | TRBJ1-1 | - | TRBV7-8
CASSLVPPTGTNEQFF | TGCGCCAGCAGCTTGGTGCCCCCCACGGGAACCAATGAGCAGTTCTTC | - | TRBJ2-1 | - | TRBV5-1
CASSPSGGAVFDEQFF | TGTGCCAGCAGCCCTAGCGGGGGGGCCGTTTTCGATGAGCAGTTCTTC | TRBD2 | TRBJ2-1 | - | TRBV13
CASSLIRAQLGGTDTQYF | TGTGCCAGCAGCTTAATCAGGGCGCAACTCGGGGGCACAGATACGCAGTATTTT | - | TRBJ2-3 | - | TRBV7-9
CASSTWDRDEKLFF | TGTGCCAGTAGTACCTGGGACAGAGATGAAAAACTGTTTTTT | TRBD1 | TRBJ1-4 | - | TRBV19
CASSLRTGEVANYGYTF | TGTGCCAGCAGTCTCCGGACAGGGGAGGTCGCGAACTATGGCTACACCTTC | TRBD1 | TRBJ1-2 | - | TRBV28
CASSEHGQNSPLHF | TGTGCCAGCAGTGAACACGGGCAAAATTCACCCCTCCACTTT | - | TRBJ1-6 | - | TRBV6-1
CASILTPPTDTQYF | TGTGCCAGCATCCTCACCCCCCCCACAGATACGCAGTATTTT | - | TRBJ2-3 | - | TRBV6-1
CASIDPGQNTEAFF | TGTGCCAGTATTGATCCAGGGCAGAACACTGAAGCTTTCTTT | - | TRBJ1-1 | - | TRBV19
CASSLGLSQGFPYEQYF | TGTGCCAGCAGCTTAGGCCTCTCACAGGGATTCCCCTACGAGCAGTACTTC | - | TRBJ2-7 | - | TRBV7-9
CASSRLAGGQETQYF | TGTGCCAGCAGTCGGCTAGCGGGAGGGCAAGAGACCCAGTACTTC | TRBD2 | TRBJ2-5 | - | TRBV6-1
CASSLARGSTEAFF | TGTGCCAGCAGCTTAGCGCGAGGAAGCACTGAAGCTTTCTTT | - | TRBJ1-1 | - | TRBV7-8
CASGWGTGGISEAFF | TGTGCTAGTGGTTGGGGGACAGGGGGCATCTCTGAAGCTTTCTTT | TRBD1 | TRBJ1-1 | - | TRBV12-5
CASSLDRGPWGELFF | TGTGCCAGCAGCTTAGATCGGGGACCATGGGGGGAGCTGTTTTTT | - | TRBJ2-2 | - | TRBV11-2
CASSLSPGPLYEQYF | TGTGCCAGCAGCTTAAGTCCGGGGCCGCTCTACGAGCAGTACTTC | - | TRBJ2-7 | - | TRBV5-6
CASSLVSGTNEQFF | TGTGCCAGCAGCTTAGTTTCCGGGACCAATGAGCAGTTCTTC | - | TRBJ2-1 | - | TRBV7-3